The 8 T cell receptor beta chains presented below share a single source sample, sequenced in a study of shared clonotypes between healthy human individuals. Data came from immunoSEQ multiplex PCR; TCRdb stores just in-frame clones and leaves some out. The profile shows approximately 530,000 clones, 95% to 97% of them singletons. Specimen: naive CD4+ T cells sorted from blood. Subset given: CD45RA+ positively selected. These receptors all come from a young woman in good health.

As regards this clone: Within the sample, other DNA sequences also encode this same CDR3. The rearrangement links TRBV5-1 to TRBJ2-3; perhaps D is TRBD1 or TRBD2 (6 bases each). Trimming removed 4 bases at V and 3 bases at J, with 15 bases between. Germline V gene lookup returns CDR1 SGHRS and CDR2 YFSETQ. This CDR3 region has 15 residues. This CDR3 reads CASSPGGGGTDTQYF. The CDR3 DNA sequence: TGCGCCAGCAGCCCGGGTGGAGGGGGGACAGATACGCAGTATTTT.

This chain uses TRBV5-4 with TRBJ2-5; 9 bases fit TRBD2. The junction had 5 bases not matched to a gene; V was cut back by 4 bases and J by 4 bases. Germline V gene lookup returns CDR1 SGHNT and CDR2 YYREEE (reference sequence). CDR3 size: 14 residues. CDR3 sequence: CASSPMTSGETQYF. CDR3 DNA: TGTGCCAGCAGCCCTATGACTAGCGGAGAGACCCAGTACTTC.

The V gene is TRBV7-8, the J gene TRBJ2-5; 8 nucleotides match TRBD2. There are 16 residues in the CDR3. Germline V gene sequence: CDR1 SGHVS, CDR2 FQNEAQ. Trimming at V came to 3 bases and at J to 0 bases, leaving 6 bases not matched to a gene. The CDR3 sequence: CASSLALAGNQETQYF. The CDR3 region has the DNA TGTGCCAGCAGCTTGGCGTTAGCGGGAAACCAAGAGACCCAGTACTTC.

This chain uses TRBV19 with TRBJ2-1; TRBD1 matches 7 bases. With 3 bases clipped from V and 11 bases from J, the junction kept 19 bases outside the gene matches. The germline V gene encodes CDR1 LNHDA and CDR2 SQIVND (reference sequence). This CDR3 region has 17 residues. The CDR3 loop is CASSIVGKGQNSGKQFF. CDR3 in DNA: TGTGCCAGTAGTATTGTCGGGAAGGGACAGAACTCTGGGAAGCAGTTCTTC.

The rearrangement joins TRBV7-2 to TRBJ2-3; the D gene is possibly TRBD1 (5 bases). The CDR3 consists of 15 residues. Germline CDR1 SGHTA, CDR2 FQGNSA. V gave up 1 base and J gave up 2 bases, with 10 bases separating them. CDR3 bases: TGTGCCAGCAGCTTAGGCGGCAGGGTCACAGATACGCAGTATTTT. Its protein product is CASSLGGRVTDTQYF. Based on the CDR3 plus reference TRBV7-2 and TRBJ2-3, the full variable domain is GAGVSQSPSNKVTEKGKDVELRCDPISGHTALYWYRQSLGQGLEFLIYFQGNSAPDKSGLPSDRFSAERTGGSVSTLTIQRTQQEDSAVYLCASSLGGRVTDTQYFGPGTRLTVL.

The chain has TRBV10-3 and TRBJ2-3; D unresolved. Germline CDR1 and CDR2: ENHRY and SYGVKD. Trimming took off 8 bases at V and 2 bases at J, with 20 bases between the two ends. The CDR3 length is 16 residues. The CDR3 here is CAIHDVGQASTDTQYF. In DNA, the CDR3 is TGTGCCATCCACGATGTCGGGCAGGCGTCCACAGATACGCAGTATTTT.

The chain uses TRBV19 and TRBJ2-5; D perhaps matches TRBD2 (6 bases). Trimming stripped 7 bases from V and 4 bases from J, with 13 bases between. The CDR3 length is 13 residues. The germline CDR1 and CDR2 sequences are LNHDA and SQIVND (reference sequence). The CDR3 spells CASNRESGETQYF. The CDR3, as DNA: TGTGCCAGTAACCGGGAGTCGGGAGAGACCCAGTACTTC.

In nucleotides, the CDR3 is TGTGCCAGCAGCGTGTTCGACTCTGGAAACACCATATATTTT. It is translated as CASSVFDSGNTIYF. This chain connects TRBV9 to TRBJ1-3; D not resolved. Between the trimmed V and J ends, which lost 2 bases and 0 bases, there was a span of 6 bases. This CDR3 contains 14 residues. Germline-derived CDR1 and CDR2 are SGDLS and YYNGEE.